Reported below is one T cell receptor (beta chain). Germline lookup yields CDR1 MGHRA and CDR2 YSYEKL. The CDR3 has 14 amino acids. V was pared by 0 bases and J by 5 bases, with 10 bases between. A multiplex PCR was run with 60 Vbeta primers and 13 Jbeta primers. Generated by immunoSEQ multiplex PCR, the TCRdb table keeps only in-frame clones and is missing some. The sample lists about 55,000 clones; around four fifths were seen once. The data derive from a study of cytomegalovirus exposure and HLA in healthy donors. This receptor was taken from a man younger than 40 in good health and CMV-seronegative. The sample was PBMCs. J is TRBJ2-5 and V is TRBV4-1, with no clear D. The CDR3 nucleotides are TGCGCCAGCAGCCAAGAGTACAGACGGGAGACCCAGTACTTC. It encodes CASSQEYRRETQYF.